This T cell receptor beta chain came from a study of identical twins. This clonotype turned up a few times. Via MiXCR, TCRdb re-called the 5' RACE reads, giving one row per CDR3 protein. The sample has 600,000 to 850,000 distinct CDR3 sequences, about 20% seen once; the top ten hold around 13%. Germline CDR1 and CDR2: LGHNA and YNFKEQ. Trimming stripped 0 bases from V and 6 bases from J, with 9 bases between. The CDR3 runs to 14 residues. The same specimen was also included in a second study, on T cells expressing NK-cell markers.

The specimen was PBMCs. The genes are TRBV4-2 and TRBJ2-1; maybe TRBD1 (5 bases). This clonotype was sampled from a woman between 18 and 30 years old in good health. The CDR3 here is CASSQDLGRNEQFF. In DNA, the CDR3 is TGTGCCAGCAGCCAAGATTTGGGGCGCAATGAGCAGTTCTTC.